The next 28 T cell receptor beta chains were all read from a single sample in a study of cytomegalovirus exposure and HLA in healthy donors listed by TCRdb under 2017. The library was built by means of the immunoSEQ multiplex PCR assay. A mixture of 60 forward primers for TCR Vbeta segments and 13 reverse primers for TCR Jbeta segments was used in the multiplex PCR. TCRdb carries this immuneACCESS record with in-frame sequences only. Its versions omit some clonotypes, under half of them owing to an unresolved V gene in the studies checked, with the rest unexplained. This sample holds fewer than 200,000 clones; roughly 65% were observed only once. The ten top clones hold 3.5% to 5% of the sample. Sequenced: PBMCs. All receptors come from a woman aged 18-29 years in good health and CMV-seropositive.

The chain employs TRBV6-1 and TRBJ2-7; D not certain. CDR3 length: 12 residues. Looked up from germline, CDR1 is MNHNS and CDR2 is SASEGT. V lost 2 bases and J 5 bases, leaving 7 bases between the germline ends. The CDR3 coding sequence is TGTGCCAGCAGTGAATATTTTGACGAGCAGTACTTC. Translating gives CASSEYFDEQYF.

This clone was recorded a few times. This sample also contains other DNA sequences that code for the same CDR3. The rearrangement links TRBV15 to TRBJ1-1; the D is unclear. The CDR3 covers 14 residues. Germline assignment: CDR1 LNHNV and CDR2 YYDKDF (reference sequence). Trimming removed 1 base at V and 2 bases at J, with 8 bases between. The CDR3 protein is CATSRAGGNTEAFF. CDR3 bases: TGTGCCACCAGCAGAGCAGGAGGAAACACTGAAGCTTTCTTT.

CDR3: CASSELRDRGFYEQYF. The CDR3 DNA follows: TGTGCCAGCAGCGAACTCCGGGACAGGGGATTCTACGAGCAGTACTTC. The chain links TRBV28 to TRBJ2-7; 10 positions match TRBD1. This CDR3 is built from 16 residues. V was pared by 6 bases and J by 3 bases, with 11 bases of the junction left unmatched. Germline CDR1 is MDHEN and CDR2 is SYDVKM.

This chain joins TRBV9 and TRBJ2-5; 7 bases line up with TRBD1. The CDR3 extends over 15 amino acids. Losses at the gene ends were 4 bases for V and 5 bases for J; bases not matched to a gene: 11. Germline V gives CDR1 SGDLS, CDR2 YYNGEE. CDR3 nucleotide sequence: TGTGCCAGCAGCAAAGAGACAGGGTGGGGTGAGACCCAGTACTTC. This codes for CASSKETGWGETQYF. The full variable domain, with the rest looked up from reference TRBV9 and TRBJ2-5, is DSGVTQTPKHLITATGQRVTLRCSPRSGDLSVYWYQQSLDQGLQFLIQYYNGEERAKGNILERFSAQQFPDLHSELNLSSLELGDSALYFCASSKETGWGETQYFGPGTRLLVL.

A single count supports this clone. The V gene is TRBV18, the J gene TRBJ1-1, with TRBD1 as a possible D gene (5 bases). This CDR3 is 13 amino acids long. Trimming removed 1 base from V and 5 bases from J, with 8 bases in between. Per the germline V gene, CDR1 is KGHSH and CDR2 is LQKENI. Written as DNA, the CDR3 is TGTGCCAGCTCACCACAGGGGAGGACTGAAGCTTTCTTT. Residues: CASSPQGRTEAFF.

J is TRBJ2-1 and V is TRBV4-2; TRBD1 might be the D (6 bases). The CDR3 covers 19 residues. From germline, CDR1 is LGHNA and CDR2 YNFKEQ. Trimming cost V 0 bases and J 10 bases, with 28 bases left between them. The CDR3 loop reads CASSQEGASLRLQGGEQFF. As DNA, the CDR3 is TGTGCCAGCAGCCAAGAGGGGGCCAGCTTAAGGCTACAAGGGGGAGAGCAGTTCTTC.

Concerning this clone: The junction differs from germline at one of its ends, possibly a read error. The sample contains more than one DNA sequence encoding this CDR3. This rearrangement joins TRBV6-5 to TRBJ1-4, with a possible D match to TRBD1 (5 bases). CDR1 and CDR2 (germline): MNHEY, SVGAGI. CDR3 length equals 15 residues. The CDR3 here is CASSSLGGEGEKLFF. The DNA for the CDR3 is TGTGCCAGCAGTTCTTTGGGGGGTGAGGGAGAAAAACTATTTTTT.

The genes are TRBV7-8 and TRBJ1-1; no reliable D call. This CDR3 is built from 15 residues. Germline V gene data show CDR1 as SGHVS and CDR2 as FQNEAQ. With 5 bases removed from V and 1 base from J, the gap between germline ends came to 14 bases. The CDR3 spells CASSPRRVQNTEAFF. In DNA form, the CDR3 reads TGTGCCAGCAGCCCCAGGCGCGTACAGAACACTGAAGCTTTCTTT.

The CDR3 bases are TGTGCCAGCAGGCTTTTAGCGGACCTCCAAGAGACCCAGTACTTC. Translation gives CASRLLADLQETQYF. The chain carries TRBV27 and TRBJ2-5; possibly TRBD2 for D (6 bases). Trimming took off 6 bases at V and 1 base at J, with 15 bases between the two ends. The CDR3 contains 15 residues. The germline gives CDR1 MNHEY, CDR2 SMNVEV (reference sequence).

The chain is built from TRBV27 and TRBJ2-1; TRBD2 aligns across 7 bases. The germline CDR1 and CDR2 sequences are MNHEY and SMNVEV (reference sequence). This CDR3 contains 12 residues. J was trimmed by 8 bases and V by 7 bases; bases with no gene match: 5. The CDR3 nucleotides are TGTGCCAGCAAGGAGCGGGACTATGAGCAGTTCTTC. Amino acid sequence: CASKERDYEQFF.

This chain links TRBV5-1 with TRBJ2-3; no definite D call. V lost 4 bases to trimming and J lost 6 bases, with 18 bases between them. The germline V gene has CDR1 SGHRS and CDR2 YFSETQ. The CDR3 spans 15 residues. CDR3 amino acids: CASSGGHITKDTQYF. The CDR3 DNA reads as TGCGCCAGCAGCGGCGGTCACATCACTAAGGATACGCAGTATTTT.

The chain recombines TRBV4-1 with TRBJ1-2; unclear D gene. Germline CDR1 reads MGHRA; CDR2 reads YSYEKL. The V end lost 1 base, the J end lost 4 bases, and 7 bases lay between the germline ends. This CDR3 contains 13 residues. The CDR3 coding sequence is TGCGCCAGCAGCCAAGGGCAAATCTATGGCTACACCTTC. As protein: CASSQGQIYGYTF.

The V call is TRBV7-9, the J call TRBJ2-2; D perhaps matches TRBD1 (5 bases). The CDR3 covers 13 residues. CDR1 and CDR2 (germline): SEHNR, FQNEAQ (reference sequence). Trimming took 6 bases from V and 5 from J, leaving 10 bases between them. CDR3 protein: CASSLQVTGELFF. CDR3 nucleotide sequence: TGTGCCAGCAGTTTACAGGTGACCGGGGAGCTGTTTTTT.

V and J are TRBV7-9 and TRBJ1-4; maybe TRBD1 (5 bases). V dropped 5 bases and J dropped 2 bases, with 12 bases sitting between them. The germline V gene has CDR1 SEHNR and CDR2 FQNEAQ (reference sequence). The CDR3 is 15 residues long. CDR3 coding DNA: TGTGCCAGCAGCCCATCCCAGGGCACTAATGAAAAACTGTTTTTT. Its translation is CASSPSQGTNEKLFF.

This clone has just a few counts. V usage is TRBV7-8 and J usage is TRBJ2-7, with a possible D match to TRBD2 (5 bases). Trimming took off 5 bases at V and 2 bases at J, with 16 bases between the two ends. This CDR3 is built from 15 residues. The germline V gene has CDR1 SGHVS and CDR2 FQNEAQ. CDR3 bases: TGTGCCAGCAGCCCCGGGCTAGCCGCAACCTACGAGCAGTACTTC. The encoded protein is CASSPGLAATYEQYF.

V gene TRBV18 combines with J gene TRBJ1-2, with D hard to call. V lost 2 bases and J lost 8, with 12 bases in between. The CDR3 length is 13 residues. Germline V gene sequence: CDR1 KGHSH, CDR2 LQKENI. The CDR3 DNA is TGTGCCAGCTCACCAGACGGGTTCTCAGGCTACACCTTC. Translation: CASSPDGFSGYTF.

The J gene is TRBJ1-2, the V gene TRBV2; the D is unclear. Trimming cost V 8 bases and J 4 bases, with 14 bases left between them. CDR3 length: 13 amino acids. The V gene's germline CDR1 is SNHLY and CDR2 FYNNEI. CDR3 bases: TGTGCCAGCTCCGTGGCGGGCCTCTATGGCTACACCTTC. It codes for CASSVAGLYGYTF.

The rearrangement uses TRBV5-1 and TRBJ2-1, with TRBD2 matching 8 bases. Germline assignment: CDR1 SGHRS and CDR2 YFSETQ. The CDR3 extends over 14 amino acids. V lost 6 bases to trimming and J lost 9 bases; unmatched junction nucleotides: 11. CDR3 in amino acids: CASTKAAGVGEQFF. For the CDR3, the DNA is TGCGCCAGCACCAAGGCAGCGGGAGTGGGTGAGCAGTTCTTC.

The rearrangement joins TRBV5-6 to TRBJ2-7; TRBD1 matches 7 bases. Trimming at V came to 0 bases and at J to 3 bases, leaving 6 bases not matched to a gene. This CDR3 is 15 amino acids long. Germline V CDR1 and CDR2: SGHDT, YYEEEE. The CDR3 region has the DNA TGTGCCAGCAGCTTGGAAAGGGGGCCGGTCTACGAGCAGTACTTC. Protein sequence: CASSLERGPVYEQYF.

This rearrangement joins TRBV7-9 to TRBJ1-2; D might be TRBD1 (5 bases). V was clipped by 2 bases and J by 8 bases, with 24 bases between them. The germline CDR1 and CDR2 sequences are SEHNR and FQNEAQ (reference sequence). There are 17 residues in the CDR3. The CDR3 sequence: CASSLTSTGSPRYGYTF. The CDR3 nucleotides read TGTGCCAGCAGCTTAACTTCTACAGGATCCCCCCGTTACGGCTACACCTTC.

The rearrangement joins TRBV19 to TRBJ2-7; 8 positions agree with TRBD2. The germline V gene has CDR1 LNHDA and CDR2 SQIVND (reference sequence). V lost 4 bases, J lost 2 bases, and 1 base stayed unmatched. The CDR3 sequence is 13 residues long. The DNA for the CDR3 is TGTGCCAGTAGTAGCGGGGGGACCTACGAGCAGTACTTC. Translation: CASSSGGTYEQYF.

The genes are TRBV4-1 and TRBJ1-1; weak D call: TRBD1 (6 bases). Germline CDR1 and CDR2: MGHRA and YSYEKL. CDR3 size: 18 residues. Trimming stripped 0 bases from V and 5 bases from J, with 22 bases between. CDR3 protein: CASSQDGILQGSRTEAFF. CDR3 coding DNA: TGCGCCAGCAGCCAAGACGGAATACTTCAGGGGAGTAGGACTGAAGCTTTCTTT.

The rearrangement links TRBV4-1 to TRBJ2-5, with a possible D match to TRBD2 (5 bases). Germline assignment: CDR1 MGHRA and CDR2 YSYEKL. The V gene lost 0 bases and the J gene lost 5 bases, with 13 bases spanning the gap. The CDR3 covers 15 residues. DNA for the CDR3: TGCGCCAGCAGCCAAGATGGAGGTTGGAGGGAGACCCAGTACTTC. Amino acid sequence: CASSQDGGWRETQYF.

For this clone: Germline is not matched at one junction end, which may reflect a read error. The CDR3 spells CASSLGRLAVSYEQYF. CDR3 nucleotides: TGTGCCAGCAGCCTAGGCCGTCTGGCAGTCTCCTACGAGCAGTACTTC. The genes are TRBV13 and TRBJ2-7; D is ambiguous. CDR3 length equals 16 residues. Germline V lookup: CDR1 PRHDT, CDR2 FYEKMQ (reference sequence).

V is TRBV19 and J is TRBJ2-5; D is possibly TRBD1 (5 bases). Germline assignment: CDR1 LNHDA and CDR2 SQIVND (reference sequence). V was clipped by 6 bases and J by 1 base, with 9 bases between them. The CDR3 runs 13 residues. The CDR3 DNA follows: TGTGCCAGTAGCGACAGAAGCCAAGAGACCCAGTACTTC. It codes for CASSDRSQETQYF.

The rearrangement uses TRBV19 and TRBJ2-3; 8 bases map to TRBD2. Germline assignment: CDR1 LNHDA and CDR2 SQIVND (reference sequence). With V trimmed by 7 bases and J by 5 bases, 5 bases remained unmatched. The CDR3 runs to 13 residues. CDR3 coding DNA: TGTGCCAGTAATCAGCGGGAGATAGATACGCAGTATTTT. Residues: CASNQREIDTQYF. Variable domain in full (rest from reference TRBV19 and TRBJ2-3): DGGITQSPKYLFRKEGQNVTLSCEQNLNHDAMYWYRQDPGQGLRLIYYSQIVNDFQKGDIAEGYSVSREKKESFPLTVTSAQKNPTAFYLCASNQREIDTQYFGPGTRLTVL.

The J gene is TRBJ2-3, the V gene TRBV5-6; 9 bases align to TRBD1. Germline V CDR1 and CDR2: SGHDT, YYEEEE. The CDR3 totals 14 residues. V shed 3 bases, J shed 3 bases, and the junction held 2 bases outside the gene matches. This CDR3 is CASSWDRETDTQYF. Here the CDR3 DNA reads TGTGCCAGCAGCTGGGACAGGGAAACAGATACGCAGTATTTT.

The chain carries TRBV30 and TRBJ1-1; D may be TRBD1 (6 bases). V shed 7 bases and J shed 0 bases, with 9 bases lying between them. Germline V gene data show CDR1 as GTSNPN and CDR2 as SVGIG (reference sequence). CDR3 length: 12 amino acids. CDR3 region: CAYRVMNTEAFF. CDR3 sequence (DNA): TGTGCCTACAGGGTGATGAACACTGAAGCTTTCTTT.